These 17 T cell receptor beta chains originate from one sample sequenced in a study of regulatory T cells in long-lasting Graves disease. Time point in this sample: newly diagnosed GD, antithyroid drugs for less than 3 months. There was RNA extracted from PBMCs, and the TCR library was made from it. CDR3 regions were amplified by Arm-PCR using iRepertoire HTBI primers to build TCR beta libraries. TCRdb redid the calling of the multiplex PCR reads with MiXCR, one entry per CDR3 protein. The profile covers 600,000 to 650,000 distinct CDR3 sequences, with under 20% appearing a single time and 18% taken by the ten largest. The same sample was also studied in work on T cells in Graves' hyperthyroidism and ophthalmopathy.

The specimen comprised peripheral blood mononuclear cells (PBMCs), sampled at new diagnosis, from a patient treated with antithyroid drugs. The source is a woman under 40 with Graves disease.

CDR3 region: CASSRYSGGADTQYF. CDR3 in DNA: TGTGCCAGCAGCCGTTACTCCGGGGGCGCAGATACGCAGTATTTT. This rearrangement joins TRBV7-2 to TRBJ2-3; D tentatively fits TRBD1 or TRBD2 (6 bases each). V lost 5 bases and J 4 bases, leaving 16 bases between the germline ends. CDR3 length equals 15 residues. Germline assignment: CDR1 SGHTA and CDR2 FQGNSA.

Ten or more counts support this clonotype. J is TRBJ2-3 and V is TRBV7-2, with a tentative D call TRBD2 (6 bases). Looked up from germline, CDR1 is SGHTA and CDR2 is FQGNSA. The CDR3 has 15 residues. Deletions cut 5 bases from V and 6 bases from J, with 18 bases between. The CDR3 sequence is CASSDSGVTYDTQYF. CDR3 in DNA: TGTGCCAGCAGCGATAGCGGAGTCACGTATGATACGCAGTATTTT.

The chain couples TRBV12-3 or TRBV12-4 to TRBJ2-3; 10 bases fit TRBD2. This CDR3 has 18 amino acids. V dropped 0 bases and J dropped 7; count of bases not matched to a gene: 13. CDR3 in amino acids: CASSLANSRLAGDHTQYF. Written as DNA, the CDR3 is TGTGCCAGCAGTTTAGCGAATAGTAGGCTAGCGGGAGATCATACGCAGTATTTT.

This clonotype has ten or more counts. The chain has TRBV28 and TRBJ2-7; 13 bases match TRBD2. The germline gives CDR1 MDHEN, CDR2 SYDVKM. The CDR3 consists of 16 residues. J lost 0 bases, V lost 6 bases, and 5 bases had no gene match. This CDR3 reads CASRSGTSGDSYEQYF. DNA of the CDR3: TGTGCCAGCAGATCCGGGACTAGCGGGGACTCCTACGAGCAGTACTTC.

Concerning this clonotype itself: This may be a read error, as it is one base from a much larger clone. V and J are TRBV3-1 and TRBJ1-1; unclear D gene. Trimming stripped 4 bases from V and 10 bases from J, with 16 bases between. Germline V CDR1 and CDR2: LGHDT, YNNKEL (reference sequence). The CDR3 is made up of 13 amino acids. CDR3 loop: CASSRADLRPAFF. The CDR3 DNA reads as TGTGCCAGCAGCCGAGCCGATCTTAGGCCAGCTTTCTTT.

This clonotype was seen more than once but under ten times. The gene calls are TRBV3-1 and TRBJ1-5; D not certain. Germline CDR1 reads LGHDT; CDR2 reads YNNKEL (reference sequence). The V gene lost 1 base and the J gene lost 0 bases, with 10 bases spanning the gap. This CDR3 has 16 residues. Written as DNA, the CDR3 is TGTGCCAGCAGCCAAGCAGGTACAACTAGCAATCAGCCCCAGCATTTT. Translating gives CASSQAGTTSNQPQHF.

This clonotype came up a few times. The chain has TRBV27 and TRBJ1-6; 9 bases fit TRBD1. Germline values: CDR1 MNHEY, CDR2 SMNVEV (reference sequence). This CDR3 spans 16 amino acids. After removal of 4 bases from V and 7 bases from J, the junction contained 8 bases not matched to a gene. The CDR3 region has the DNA TGTGCCAGCAGTTCCGGGACAGGGAGGTCAAATTCACCCCTCCACTTT. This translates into CASSSGTGRSNSPLHF.

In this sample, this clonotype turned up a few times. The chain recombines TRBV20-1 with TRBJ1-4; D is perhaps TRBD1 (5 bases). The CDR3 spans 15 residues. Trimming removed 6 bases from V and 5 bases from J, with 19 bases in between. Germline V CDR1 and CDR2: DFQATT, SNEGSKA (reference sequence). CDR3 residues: CSASSGGGKNEKLFF. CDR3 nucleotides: TGCAGTGCCTCTTCCGGGGGGGGGAAGAATGAAAAACTGTTTTTT.

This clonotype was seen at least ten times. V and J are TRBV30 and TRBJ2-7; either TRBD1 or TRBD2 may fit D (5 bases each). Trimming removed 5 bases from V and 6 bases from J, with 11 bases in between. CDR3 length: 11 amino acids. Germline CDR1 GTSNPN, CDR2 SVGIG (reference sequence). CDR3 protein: CAWGGGLEQYF. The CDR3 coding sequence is TGTGCCTGGGGGGGTGGCCTCGAGCAGTACTTC.

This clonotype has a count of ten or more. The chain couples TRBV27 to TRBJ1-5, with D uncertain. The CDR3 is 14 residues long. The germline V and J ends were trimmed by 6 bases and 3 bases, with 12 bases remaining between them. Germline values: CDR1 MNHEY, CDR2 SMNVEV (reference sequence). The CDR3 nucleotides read TGTGCCAGCAGGAGGACGGTCCACAATCAGCCCCAGCATTTT. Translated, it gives CASRRTVHNQPQHF.

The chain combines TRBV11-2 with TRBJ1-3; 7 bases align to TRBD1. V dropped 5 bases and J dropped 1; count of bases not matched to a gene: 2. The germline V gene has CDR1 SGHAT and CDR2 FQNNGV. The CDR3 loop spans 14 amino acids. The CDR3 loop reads CASSMTGSGNTIYF. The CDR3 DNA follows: TGTGCCAGCAGCATGACAGGGTCTGGAAACACCATATATTTT.

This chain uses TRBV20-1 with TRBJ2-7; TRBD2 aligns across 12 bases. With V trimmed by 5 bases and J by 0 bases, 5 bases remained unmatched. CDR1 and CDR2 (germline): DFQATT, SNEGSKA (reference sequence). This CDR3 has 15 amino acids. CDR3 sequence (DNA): TGCAGTGCTCAAGGACTAGCGGGAAGCTCCTACGAGCAGTACTTC. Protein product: CSAQGLAGSSYEQYF.

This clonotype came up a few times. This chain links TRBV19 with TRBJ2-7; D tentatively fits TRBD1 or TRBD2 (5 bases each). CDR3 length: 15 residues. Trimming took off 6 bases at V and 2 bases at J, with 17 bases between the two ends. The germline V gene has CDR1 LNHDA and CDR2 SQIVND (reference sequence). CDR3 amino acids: CASRGIGTGPYEQYF. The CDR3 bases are TGTGCCAGTAGAGGTATTGGGACGGGACCCTACGAGCAGTACTTC.

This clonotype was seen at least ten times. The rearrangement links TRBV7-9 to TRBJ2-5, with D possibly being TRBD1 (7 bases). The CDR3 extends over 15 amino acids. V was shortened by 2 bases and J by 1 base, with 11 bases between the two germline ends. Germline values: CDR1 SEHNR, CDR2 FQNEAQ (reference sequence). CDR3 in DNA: TGTGCCAGCAGCTTACGGAGGGGGCTCCAAGAGACCCAGTACTTC. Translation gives CASSLRRGLQETQYF.

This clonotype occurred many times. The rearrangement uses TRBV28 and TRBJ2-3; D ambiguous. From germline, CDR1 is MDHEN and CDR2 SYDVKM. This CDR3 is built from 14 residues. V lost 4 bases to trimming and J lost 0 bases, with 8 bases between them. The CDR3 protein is CASSYRTSTDTQYF. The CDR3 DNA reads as TGTGCCAGCAGTTACAGAACTAGCACAGATACGCAGTATTTT. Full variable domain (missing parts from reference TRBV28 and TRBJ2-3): DVKVTQSSRYLVKRTGEKVFLECVQDMDHENMFWYRQDPGLGLRLIYFSYDVKMKEKGDIPEGYSVSREKKERFSLILESASTNQTSMYLCASSYRTSTDTQYFGPGTRLTVL.

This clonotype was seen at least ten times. The CDR3 DNA reads TGCGCCAGCAGCTTGAACCGGGCTATAACAGATACGCAGTATTTT. Its translation is CASSLNRAITDTQYF. V is TRBV5-1 and J is TRBJ2-3; D ambiguous. V lost 1 base and J lost 3, with 12 bases in between. Germline CDR1 reads SGHRS; CDR2 reads YFSETQ. The CDR3 consists of 15 residues.

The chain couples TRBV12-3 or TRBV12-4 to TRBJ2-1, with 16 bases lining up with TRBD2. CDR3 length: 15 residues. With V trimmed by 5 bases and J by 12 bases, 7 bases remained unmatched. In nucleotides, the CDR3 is TGTGCCAGCAGTCCACCGGGACTAGCGGGAGGGCGGCAGTTCTTC. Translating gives CASSPPGLAGGRQFF.